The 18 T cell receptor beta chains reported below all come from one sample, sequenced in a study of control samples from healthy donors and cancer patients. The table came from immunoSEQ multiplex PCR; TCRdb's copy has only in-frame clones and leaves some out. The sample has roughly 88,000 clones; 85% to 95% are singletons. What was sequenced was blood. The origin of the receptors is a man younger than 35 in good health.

The DNA of the CDR3 is TGTGCCAGCAGCTTAGTGGGGGACAGGGGGGCGTCTGGCTACACCTTC. Translating gives CASSLVGDRGASGYTF. The chain recombines TRBV13 with TRBJ1-2; 11 nucleotides align to TRBD1. J was trimmed by 7 bases and V by 1 base; bases with no gene match: 8. CDR1 and CDR2 (germline): PRHDT, FYEKMQ (reference sequence). The CDR3 consists of 16 residues.

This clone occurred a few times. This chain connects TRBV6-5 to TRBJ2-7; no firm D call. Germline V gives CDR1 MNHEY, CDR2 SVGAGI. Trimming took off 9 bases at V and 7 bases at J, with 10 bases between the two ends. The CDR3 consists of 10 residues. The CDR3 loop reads CARPMGEQYF. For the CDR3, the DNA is TGTGCCAGACCCATGGGGGAGCAGTACTTC.

This chain's CDR3 is CASSLNHRGHGYTF. The DNA for the CDR3 is TGTGCCAGCAGCCTCAACCACAGGGGCCATGGCTACACCTTC. V is TRBV9 and J is TRBJ1-2; TRBD1 agrees at 7 bases. Per the germline V gene, CDR1 is SGDLS and CDR2 is YYNGEE. With 4 bases clipped from V and 6 bases from J, the junction kept 9 bases outside the gene matches. The CDR3 extends over 14 amino acids.

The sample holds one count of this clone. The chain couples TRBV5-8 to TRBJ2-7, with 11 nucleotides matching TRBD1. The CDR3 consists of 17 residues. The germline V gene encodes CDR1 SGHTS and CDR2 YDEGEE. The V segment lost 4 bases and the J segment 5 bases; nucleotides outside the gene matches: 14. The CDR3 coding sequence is TGTGCCAGCAGCCACACCGGACAGGGGGCGAACTACGACGAGCAGTACTTC. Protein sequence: CASSHTGQGANYDEQYF. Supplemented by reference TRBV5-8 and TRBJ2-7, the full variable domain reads EAGVTQSPTHLIKTRGQQATLRCSPISGHTSVYWYQQALGLGLQFLLWYDEGEERNRGNFPPRFSGRQFPNYSSELNVNALELEDSALYLCASSHTGQGANYDEQYFGPGTRLTVT.

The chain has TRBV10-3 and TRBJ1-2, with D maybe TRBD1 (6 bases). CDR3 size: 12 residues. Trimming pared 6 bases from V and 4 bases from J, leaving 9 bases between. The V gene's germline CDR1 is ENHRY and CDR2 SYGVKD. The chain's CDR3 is CAISQTGYGYTF. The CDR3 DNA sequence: TGTGCCATCAGCCAGACAGGCTATGGCTACACCTTC.

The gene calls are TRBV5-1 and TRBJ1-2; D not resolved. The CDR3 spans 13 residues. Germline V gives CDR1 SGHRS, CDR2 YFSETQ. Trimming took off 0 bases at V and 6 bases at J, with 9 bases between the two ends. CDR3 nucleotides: TGCGCCAGCAGCTTGGGGGAGCCCCATGGCTACACCTTC. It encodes CASSLGEPHGYTF.

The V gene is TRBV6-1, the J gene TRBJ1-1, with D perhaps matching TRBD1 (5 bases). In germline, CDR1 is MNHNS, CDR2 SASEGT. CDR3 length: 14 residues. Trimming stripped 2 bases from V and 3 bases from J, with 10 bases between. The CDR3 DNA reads TGTGCCAGCAGTGAATGGGGGTGGGACACTGAAGCTTTCTTT. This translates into CASSEWGWDTEAFF.

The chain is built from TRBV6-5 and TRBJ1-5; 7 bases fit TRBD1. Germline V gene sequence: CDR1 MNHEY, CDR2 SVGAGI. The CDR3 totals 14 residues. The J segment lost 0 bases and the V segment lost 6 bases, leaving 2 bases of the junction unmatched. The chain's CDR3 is CASRTGDSNQPQHF. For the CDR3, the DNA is TGTGCCAGCAGAACAGGGGATAGCAATCAGCCCCAGCATTTT.

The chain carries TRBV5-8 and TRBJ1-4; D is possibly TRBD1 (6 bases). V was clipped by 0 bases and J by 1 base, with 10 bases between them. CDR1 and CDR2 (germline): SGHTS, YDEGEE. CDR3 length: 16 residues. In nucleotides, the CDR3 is TGTGCCAGCAGCTTGGGAGTCAGGGGAACTAATGAAAAACTGTTTTTT. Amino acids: CASSLGVRGTNEKLFF. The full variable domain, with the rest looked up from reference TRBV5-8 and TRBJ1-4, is EAGVTQSPTHLIKTRGQQATLRCSPISGHTSVYWYQQALGLGLQFLLWYDEGEERNRGNFPPRFSGRQFPNYSSELNVNALELEDSALYLCASSLGVRGTNEKLFFGSGTQLSVL.

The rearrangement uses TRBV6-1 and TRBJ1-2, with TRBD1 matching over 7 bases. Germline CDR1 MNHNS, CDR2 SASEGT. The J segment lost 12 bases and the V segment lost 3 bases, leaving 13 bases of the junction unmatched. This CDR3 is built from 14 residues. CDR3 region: CASSDLRDRVYHTF. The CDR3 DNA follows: TGTGCCAGCAGTGATTTAAGAGACAGGGTATACCACACCTTC.

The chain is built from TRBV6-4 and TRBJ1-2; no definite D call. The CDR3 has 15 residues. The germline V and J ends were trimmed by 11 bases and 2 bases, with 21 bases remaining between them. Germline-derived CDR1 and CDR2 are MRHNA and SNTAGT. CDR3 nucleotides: TGTGCCCCTCGCCCCCGGGGAGAGAGAAACTATGGCTACACCTTC. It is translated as CAPRPRGERNYGYTF.

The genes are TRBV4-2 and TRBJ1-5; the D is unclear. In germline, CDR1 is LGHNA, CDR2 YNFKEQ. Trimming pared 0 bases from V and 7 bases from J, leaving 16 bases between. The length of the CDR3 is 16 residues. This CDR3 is CASSQELGSGGQPQHF. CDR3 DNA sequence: TGTGCCAGCAGCCAAGAGTTGGGCTCGGGTGGCCAGCCCCAGCATTTT.

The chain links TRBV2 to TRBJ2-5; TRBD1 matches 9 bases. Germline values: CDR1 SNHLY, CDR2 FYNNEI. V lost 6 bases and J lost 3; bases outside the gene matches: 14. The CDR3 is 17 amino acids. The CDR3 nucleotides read TGTGCCAGCAGCCGCCTTTATCCGGGACAGGGTGAAGAGACCCAGTACTTC. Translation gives CASSRLYPGQGEETQYF.

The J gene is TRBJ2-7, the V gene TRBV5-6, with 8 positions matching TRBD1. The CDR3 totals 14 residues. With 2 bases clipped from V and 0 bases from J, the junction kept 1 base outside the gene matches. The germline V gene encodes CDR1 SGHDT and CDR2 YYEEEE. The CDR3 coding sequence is TGTGCCAGCAGCTTTGACAGGGGCTCCTACGAGCAGTACTTC. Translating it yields CASSFDRGSYEQYF.

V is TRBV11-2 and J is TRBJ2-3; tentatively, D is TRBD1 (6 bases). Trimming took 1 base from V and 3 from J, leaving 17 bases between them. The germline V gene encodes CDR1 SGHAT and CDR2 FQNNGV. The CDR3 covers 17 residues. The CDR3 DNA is TGTGCCAGCAGCTTAGGGGGCGTAGGGGGTTGGACAGATACGCAGTATTTT. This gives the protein CASSLGGVGGWTDTQYF.

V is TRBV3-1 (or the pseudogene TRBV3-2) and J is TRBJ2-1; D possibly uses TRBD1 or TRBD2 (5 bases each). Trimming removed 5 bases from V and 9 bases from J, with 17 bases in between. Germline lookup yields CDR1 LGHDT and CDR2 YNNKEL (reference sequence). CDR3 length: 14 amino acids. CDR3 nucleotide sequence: TGTGCCAGCAGCGACCGGGGACCGGCGGGTGAGCAGTTCTTC. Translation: CASSDRGPAGEQFF.

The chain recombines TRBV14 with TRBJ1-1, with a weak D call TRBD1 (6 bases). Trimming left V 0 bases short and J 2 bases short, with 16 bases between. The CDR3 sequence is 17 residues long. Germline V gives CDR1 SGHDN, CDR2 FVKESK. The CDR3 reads CASSQDFGTRTNTEAFF. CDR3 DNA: TGTGCCAGCAGCCAAGATTTCGGGACACGGACTAACACTGAAGCTTTCTTT.

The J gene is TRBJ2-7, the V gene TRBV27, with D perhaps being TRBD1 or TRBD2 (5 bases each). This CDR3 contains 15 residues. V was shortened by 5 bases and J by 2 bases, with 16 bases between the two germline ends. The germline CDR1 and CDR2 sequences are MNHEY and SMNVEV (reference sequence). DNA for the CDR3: TGTGCCAGCAGTCATGAGGGACGGCAAACCTACGAGCAGTACTTC. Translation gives CASSHEGRQTYEQYF.